A selection of T cell receptor beta chains follows, all from one sample in a study of T-cell reconstitution after alpha-beta-depleted transplantation in children. TCRdb redid the calling of the PCR reads with MiXCR, one entry per CDR3 protein. The sample contains 440,000 or so distinct CDR3 sequences, roughly a tenth of which appear only once. This specimen was PBMCs from the stem cell graft donor, taken from the stem cell graft. The receptors shown here come from a human donor who donated a stem cell graft to a child with acute myeloid leukemia. Each CDR3 is given with its conserved first and last residue. The D gene is left open where the match is weak. Size is omitted from some rows. Given values are once, few, many or a class for expanded clones.

>TRBV20-1|few|-|TRBJ2-1
CSASELGVYNEQFF
TGCAGTGCTAGTGAGCTGGGGGTCTACAATGAGCAGTTCTTC
>TRBV6-1|once|-|TRBJ2-3
CASSEFLGTPRDTQYF
TGTGCCAGCAGTGAATTTCTGGGGACGCCGAGGGATACGCAGTATTTT
>TRBV5-5|few|-|TRBJ2-1
CASSLGLLKERYYEQFF
TGTGCCAGCAGCTTGGGCCTGTTAAAGGAGCGGTACTATGAGCAGTTCTTC
>TRBV7-3|few|-|TRBJ2-4
CASSLTRENIQYF
TGTGCCAGCAGCTTAACGAGAGAAAACATTCAGTACTTC
>TRBV12-3/TRBV12-4|-|-|TRBJ2-1
CASSSTGTYNEQFF
TGTGCCAGCAGCTCAACCGGGACCTACAATGAGCAGTTCTTC
>TRBV20-1|few|TRBD2|TRBJ2-7
CSAEREGREQYF
TGCAGTGCCGAGCGGGAGGGCAGAGAGCAGTACTTC
>TRBV27|few|-|TRBJ1-5
CASSWELNQPQHF
TGTGCCAGCAGTTGGGAGCTGAATCAGCCCCAGCATTTT
>TRBV7-2|-|-|TRBJ2-3
CASSSNPSLGTQYF
TGTGCCAGCAGCTCAAACCCGTCCCTTGGCACGCAGTATTTT
>TRBV4-2|-|TRBD1|TRBJ2-5
CASSQRTGKETQYF
TGTGCCAGCAGCCAACGGACAGGGAAAGAGACCCAGTACTTC
>TRBV6-2/TRBV6-3|many|-|TRBJ2-1
CASSTRLDEQFF
TGTGCCAGCAGTACCAGGTTGGATGAGCAGTTCTTC
>TRBV5-1|few|TRBD1|TRBJ2-3
CASHTGGSDTQYF
TGCGCCAGTCACACAGGGGGCTCCGATACGCAGTATTTT
>TRBV5-1|few|-|TRBJ1-2
CASSLNLRAGYTF
TGCGCCAGCAGCTTGAATCTCAGGGCGGGCTACACCTTC
>TRBV3-1|few|-|TRBJ1-3
CASSQDRGAGRDTIYF
TGTGCCAGCAGCCAAGATCGGGGGGCCGGCAGAGACACCATATATTTT
>TRBV5-4|many|-|TRBJ2-7
CASSLEGALREQYF
TGTGCCAGCAGCTTGGAAGGGGCTCTTCGCGAGCAGTACTTC
>TRBV5-1|many|-|TRBJ2-2
CASSLTGPLDHGELFF
TGCGCCAGCAGCTTGACCGGACCCTTGGATCACGGGGAGCTGTTTTTT
>TRBV12-3/TRBV12-4|few|-|TRBJ2-4
CASSFRGIAKNIQYF
TGTGCCAGCAGTTTCCGGGGTATAGCCAAAAACATTCAGTACTTC
>TRBV10-3|few|TRBD1|TRBJ1-5
CAISRTGSYQPQHF
TGTGCCATCAGCCGGACAGGCTCCTATCAGCCCCAGCATTTT
>TRBV20-1|few|TRBD2|TRBJ2-3
CSALGLAGGTDTQYF
TGCAGTGCATTGGGACTAGCGGGAGGCACAGATACGCAGTATTTT
>TRBV25-1|few|TRBD1|TRBJ2-5
CASSWTGGQETQYF
TGTGCCAGCAGTTGGACAGGGGGTCAAGAGACCCAGTACTTC
>TRBV7-9|-|-|TRBJ1-2
CASSLGAEGYTF
TGTGCCAGCAGCTTAGGCGCTGAGGGCTACACCTTC
>TRBV6-2/TRBV6-3|many|-|TRBJ2-2
CASSYSGRVGTGELFF
TGTGCCAGCAGTTACTCCGGCAGGGTGGGCACCGGGGAGCTGTTTTTT
>TRBV5-5|-|-|TRBJ2-5
CASSSRGGRETQYF
TGTGCCAGCAGCTCCAGGGGCGGGCGAGAGACCCAGTACTTC
>TRBV27|-|-|TRBJ2-5
CASSFPGHQQETQYF
TGTGCCAGCAGTTTCCCGGGACACCAACAAGAGACCCAGTACTTC
>TRBV5-1|-|-|TRBJ2-3
CASSLVGPSTDTQYF
TGCGCCAGCAGCTTGGTTGGACCGAGCACAGATACGCAGTATTTT
>TRBV27|few|TRBD1|TRBJ1-1
CASSQRGRTEAFF
TGTGCCAGCAGTCAAAGGGGGCGGACTGAAGCTTTCTTT
>TRBV20-1|many|-|TRBJ1-6
CSASYREGSPLHF
TGCAGTGCCAGCTACAGGGAAGGGTCACCCCTCCACTTT